This is a list of T cell receptor beta chains from one sample in a study of blood T cell repertoires in COVID-19. Assay used: immunoSEQ multiplex PCR; TCRdb lists only in-frame clones, some missing. The repertoire includes 50,000 or so clones, about 90% of them detected once, and 13% sits in the top ten. Sample: peripheral blood. The receptor source for this set is a man older than 75 with acute or convalescent COVID-19. The CDR3 runs from the conserved cysteine through the conserved F or W. The D gene is left open where the match is weak. Rows give clone size only sometimes, using once, few, many, or a class for an expanded clone.

v_gene: TRBV7-9; d_gene: NA; j_gene: TRBJ1-2; abundance: NA; CDR3aa: CASSPDSGYGYTF; CDR3nt: TGTGCCAGCAGCCCTGACTCCGGCTATGGCTACACCTTC
v_gene: TRBV12-5; d_gene: TRBD2; j_gene: TRBJ2-3; abundance: NA; CDR3aa: CASGGTSGGALYF; CDR3nt: TGTGCTAGTGGTGGGACTAGCGGGGGGGCGTTGTATTTT
v_gene: TRBV3-1/TRBV3-2; d_gene: NA; j_gene: TRBJ1-1; abundance: NA; CDR3aa: CASSLSVMNTEAFF; CDR3nt: TGTGCCAGCAGCCTGTCGGTTATGAACACTGAAGCTTTCTTT
v_gene: TRBV7-8; d_gene: TRBD1; j_gene: TRBJ2-6; abundance: NA; CDR3aa: CASSFGPQGQGSSGANVLTF; CDR3nt: TGTGCCAGCAGCTTCGGCCCCCAGGGACAGGGAAGCTCTGGGGCCAACGTCCTGACTTTC
v_gene: TRBV6-1; d_gene: TRBD2; j_gene: TRBJ2-7; abundance: once; CDR3aa: CASSESGGAFEQYF; CDR3nt: TGTGCCAGCAGTGAAAGCGGGGGGGCATTCGAGCAGTACTTC
v_gene: TRBV9; d_gene: NA; j_gene: TRBJ1-2; abundance: NA; CDR3aa: CASSVTGSKEYGYTF; CDR3nt: TGTGCCAGCAGCGTGACAGGATCTAAAGAATATGGCTACACCTTC
v_gene: TRBV21-1; d_gene: NA; j_gene: TRBJ2-7; abundance: NA; CDR3aa: CASSPSSGQFYEQYF; CDR3nt: TGTGCCAGCAGCCCATCCTCGGGACAGTTCTACGAGCAGTACTTC
v_gene: TRBV7-2; d_gene: NA; j_gene: TRBJ2-7; abundance: NA; CDR3aa: CASSLSRGTYEQYF; CDR3nt: TGTGCCAGCAGCCTCAGCCGGGGAACCTACGAGCAGTACTTC
v_gene: TRBV3-1/TRBV3-2; d_gene: TRBD1; j_gene: TRBJ1-1; abundance: NA; CDR3aa: CASSPSTGQGNTEAFF; CDR3nt: TGTGCCAGCAGCCCCAGCACGGGACAGGGGAACACTGAAGCTTTCTTT
v_gene: TRBV7-9; d_gene: NA; j_gene: TRBJ2-1; abundance: NA; CDR3aa: CASSFSWTTRGDEQFF; CDR3nt: TGTGCCAGCAGCTTTAGCTGGACTACGAGGGGCGATGAGCAGTTCTTC
v_gene: TRBV4-1; d_gene: NA; j_gene: TRBJ2-7; abundance: NA; CDR3aa: CASSQDQNRALNEQYF; CDR3nt: TGCGCCAGCAGCCAAGATCAAAACAGGGCCCTGAACGAGCAGTACTTC
v_gene: TRBV7-2; d_gene: NA; j_gene: TRBJ1-6; abundance: NA; CDR3aa: CASSSTRRYSPLHF; CDR3nt: TGTGCCAGCAGCTCCACGCGGAGGTATTCACCCCTCCACTTT
v_gene: TRBV29-1; d_gene: TRBD1; j_gene: TRBJ1-4; abundance: NA; CDR3aa: CSVRDRGQVTNEKLFF; CDR3nt: TGCAGCGTCCGGGACAGGGGGCAGGTGACTAATGAAAAACTGTTTTTT
v_gene: TRBV30; d_gene: NA; j_gene: TRBJ2-4; abundance: NA; CDR3aa: CAWSRDTGNIQYF; CDR3nt: TGTGCCTGGAGTCGGGACACAGGGAACATTCAGTACTTC
v_gene: TRBV5-4; d_gene: TRBD1; j_gene: TRBJ1-1; abundance: NA; CDR3aa: CASSRGRTGNSEAFF; CDR3nt: TGTGCCAGCAGCCGTGGGCGGACAGGGAACTCTGAAGCTTTCTTT
v_gene: TRBV11-2; d_gene: NA; j_gene: TRBJ1-3; abundance: NA; CDR3aa: CASSLGGFGNTIYF; CDR3nt: TGTGCCAGCAGCCTCGGAGGGTTTGGAAACACCATATATTTT
v_gene: TRBV20-1; d_gene: NA; j_gene: TRBJ1-2; abundance: NA; CDR3aa: CSARVREGYTF; CDR3nt: TGCAGTGCTAGAGTTCGGGAGGGCTACACCTTC
v_gene: TRBV6-1; d_gene: NA; j_gene: TRBJ1-6; abundance: NA; CDR3aa: CASSEGTRYNSPLHF; CDR3nt: TGTGCCAGCAGTGAGGGGACACGGTATAATTCACCCCTCCACTTT
v_gene: TRBV6-1; d_gene: TRBD1; j_gene: TRBJ1-2; abundance: NA; CDR3aa: CASSERGGQGTAYGYTF; CDR3nt: TGTGCCAGCAGTGAAAGGGGGGGACAGGGGACGGCTTATGGCTACACCTTC
v_gene: TRBV14; d_gene: NA; j_gene: TRBJ2-1; abundance: NA; CDR3aa: CASSQVTNEQFF; CDR3nt: TGTGCCAGCAGCCAAGTAACAAATGAGCAGTTCTTC
v_gene: TRBV19; d_gene: TRBD1; j_gene: TRBJ1-2; abundance: NA; CDR3aa: CASSGIPGQGLIRGYTF; CDR3nt: TGTGCCAGTAGTGGAATACCGGGACAGGGTTTAATTCGTGGCTACACCTTC
v_gene: TRBV20-1; d_gene: NA; j_gene: TRBJ1-2; abundance: NA; CDR3aa: CSASSPTVANYGYTF; CDR3nt: TGCAGTGCTAGTAGCCCTACGGTAGCTAACTATGGCTACACCTTC
v_gene: TRBV7-9; d_gene: NA; j_gene: TRBJ1-1; abundance: NA; CDR3aa: CASSLEGLTEAFF; CDR3nt: TGTGCCAGCAGCTTAGAGGGGTTAACTGAAGCTTTCTTT
v_gene: TRBV2; d_gene: NA; j_gene: TRBJ1-2; abundance: NA; CDR3aa: CASRTEGGYTF; CDR3nt: TGTGCCAGCAGAACCGAGGGTGGCTACACCTTC
v_gene: TRBV7-2; d_gene: NA; j_gene: TRBJ1-2; abundance: NA; CDR3aa: CASSLAQGRGGYTF; CDR3nt: TGTGCCAGCAGCTTAGCGCAAGGGCGGGGTGGCTACACCTTC
v_gene: TRBV6-7; d_gene: TRBD2; j_gene: TRBJ2-5; abundance: NA; CDR3aa: CASSYRRGDQETQYF; CDR3nt: TGTGCCAGCAGTTACCGGCGGGGGGACCAAGAGACCCAGTACTTC
v_gene: TRBV7-9; d_gene: NA; j_gene: TRBJ2-2; abundance: NA; CDR3aa: CASSLLAGDTGELFF; CDR3nt: TGTGCCAGCAGCTTATTGGCAGGGGACACCGGGGAGCTGTTTTTT
v_gene: TRBV2; d_gene: NA; j_gene: TRBJ1-2; abundance: few; CDR3aa: CASRPNTVSYGYTF; CDR3nt: TGTGCCAGCAGACCCAATACCGTTAGCTATGGCTACACCTTC
v_gene: TRBV4-1; d_gene: NA; j_gene: TRBJ1-1; abundance: NA; CDR3aa: CASSRSGTMNTEAFF; CDR3nt: TGCGCCAGCAGCCGGTCCGGGACAATGAACACTGAAGCTTTCTTT
v_gene: TRBV5-1; d_gene: NA; j_gene: TRBJ2-7; abundance: NA; CDR3aa: CASKETDSLYEQYF; CDR3nt: TGCGCCAGCAAGGAAACCGACAGCCTCTACGAGCAGTACTTC
v_gene: TRBV6-5; d_gene: NA; j_gene: TRBJ1-4; abundance: NA; CDR3aa: CASSYLGSRGEKLFF; CDR3nt: TGTGCCAGCAGTTACCTGGGGAGCCGGGGTGAAAAACTGTTTTTT
v_gene: TRBV27; d_gene: NA; j_gene: TRBJ1-6; abundance: NA; CDR3aa: CASSLIRQSNSPLHF; CDR3nt: TGTGCCAGCAGTTTGATCCGACAGAGTAATTCACCCCTCCACTTT
v_gene: TRBV4-2; d_gene: NA; j_gene: TRBJ1-2; abundance: NA; CDR3aa: CASSQDRGNYGYTF; CDR3nt: TGTGCCAGCAGCCAAGATAGGGGGAACTATGGCTACACCTTC